The T cell receptor (beta chain) described here comes from a study of blood T cell repertoires in COVID-19. Whole-study context: Specimens from acute and convalescent COVID-19 originated in the United States, Italy and Spain. Nucleic acid was either cDNA or gDNA, and it came from T cells, B-cell-depleted T cells, or PBMCs.

Study processing details: Counts of nucleated cells, estimated from reference gene primer amplification, were obtained. TCRdb's copy holds only in-frame clones and misses some; the assay was immunoSEQ multiplex PCR. The DNA was the basis for D and trimming; V, J and clone size are from that table. This sample has roughly 120,000 clones; over 65% occur once, and the top ten carry under 3%. Germline V gene lookup returns CDR1 KGHSH and CDR2 LQKENI. V dropped 3 bases and J dropped 7 bases, with 16 bases sitting between them. The CDR3 extends over 15 amino acids. This chain links TRBV18 with TRBJ2-1, with a tentative D call TRBD1 (6 bases). Sequencing used peripheral blood. This TCR was recovered from a young man with acute or convalescent COVID-19. This CDR3 reads CASSPTLQGGNEQFF. As DNA, the CDR3 is TGTGCCAGCTCACCGACTCTACAGGGCGGAAATGAGCAGTTCTTC. Variable domain in full (rest from reference TRBV18 and TRBJ2-1): NAGVMQNPRHLVRRRGQEARLRCSPMKGHSHVYWYRQLPEEGLKFMVYLQKENIIDESGMPKERFSAEFPKEGPSILRIQQVVRGDSAAYFCASSPTLQGGNEQFFGPGTRLTVL.